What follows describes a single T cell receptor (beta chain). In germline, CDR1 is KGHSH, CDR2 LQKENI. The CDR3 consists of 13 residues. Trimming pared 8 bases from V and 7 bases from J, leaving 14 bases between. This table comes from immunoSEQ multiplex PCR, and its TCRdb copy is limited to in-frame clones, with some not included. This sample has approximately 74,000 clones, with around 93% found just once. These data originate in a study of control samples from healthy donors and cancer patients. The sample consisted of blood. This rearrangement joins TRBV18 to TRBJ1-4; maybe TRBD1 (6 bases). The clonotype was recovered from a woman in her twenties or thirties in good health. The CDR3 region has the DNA TGTGCCAGCACGACAGGATTAGGTGAAAAACTGTTTTTT. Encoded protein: CASTTGLGEKLFF. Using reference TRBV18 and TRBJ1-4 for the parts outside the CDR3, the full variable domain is NAGVMQNPRHLVRRRGQEARLRCSPMKGHSHVYWYRQLPEEGLKFMVYLQKENIIDESGMPKERFSAEFPKEGPSILRIQQVVRGDSAAYFCASTTGLGEKLFFGSGTQLSVL.